In this sample, the clone carrying this T cell receptor beta chain turned up a few times. No antigen is known for it. The data are from a study of beta chain features in type 1 diabetes. In the study overall: Some 110 million sorted cells were examined across all samples. Findings and limits, study-wide: TCRB CDR3s were moderately but significantly shorter in Type 1 diabetes patients in all four CD4+ subsets. There was a possibility that cDNA sequencing over-represented cells with high TCR expression. More deletions and fewer insertions at VDJ junctions were found in patients with type 1 diabetes.

Germline V CDR1 and CDR2: MNHEY, SMNVEV (reference sequence). Trimming removed 5 bases from V and 4 bases from J, with 18 bases in between. The CDR3 sequence is 15 residues long. The entirety of the isolated RNA underwent reverse transcription, so expressed TCRB transcripts were sequenced. Method: immunoSEQ multiplex PCR; TCRdb's copy keeps in-frame clones and lacks some. The profile covers some 250,000 clones, with approximately 15% appearing a single time and just under 0.02% taken by the ten largest. This TCR derives from a man in his thirties or forties with type 1 diabetes. Sequenced input: naive CD4+ T cells from blood. The V and J genes are TRBV27 and TRBJ2-7, with a possible D match to TRBD1 (6 bases). The CDR3, as DNA: TGTGCCAGCAGTCCCTCTGGACAGTCGAAATACGAGCAGTACTTC. Protein product: CASSPSGQSKYEQYF.